This is a list of T cell receptor beta chains from one sample in a study of Ad26.COV2.S vaccination and SARS-CoV-2 variants. TCRdb's copy holds only in-frame clones and misses some; the assay was immunoSEQ multiplex PCR. The sample carries a few hundred thousand clones, around 91% recorded once. Source: peripheral blood, taken in a trial of Ad26.COV2.S vaccine versus placebo. All receptors derive from a person between 18 and 65 years old who received the Ad26.COV2.S COVID-19 vaccine or a placebo. The CDR3 runs from the conserved cysteine through the conserved F or W. The D gene is left open where the match is weak. Size tells how often a clone was seen (once, few, many) or the class of an expanded clone, and some rows leave it out.

clone_size: -
v_call: TRBV6-2/TRBV6-3
j_call: TRBJ2-7
d_call: -
cdr3_aa: CASSIAAGPREQYF
cdr3_nt: TGTGCCAGCAGTATAGCGGCGGGACCGCGCGAGCAGTACTTC

clone_size: -
v_call: TRBV7-9
j_call: TRBJ1-4
d_call: -
cdr3_aa: CASSELLRAINEKLFF
cdr3_nt: TGTGCCAGCAGCGAACTCCTCCGGGCAATTAATGAAAAACTGTTTTTT

clone_size: once
v_call: TRBV28
j_call: TRBJ2-7
d_call: TRBD1
cdr3_aa: CASSPRTGVLYEQYF
cdr3_nt: TGTGCCAGCAGTCCCCGGACAGGGGTCCTCTACGAGCAGTACTTC

clone_size: -
v_call: TRBV14
j_call: TRBJ2-1
d_call: TRBD2
cdr3_aa: CASSQFRTGLAGGPSDEQFF
cdr3_nt: TGTGCCAGCAGCCAATTCCGGACGGGACTAGCGGGAGGGCCTTCTGATGAGCAGTTCTTC

clone_size: -
v_call: TRBV11-2
j_call: TRBJ2-1
d_call: -
cdr3_aa: CASSFGNLPRVPNYNEQFF
cdr3_nt: TGTGCCAGCAGCTTCGGCAACCTCCCGAGGGTCCCTAATTACAATGAGCAGTTCTTC

clone_size: -
v_call: TRBV11-3
j_call: TRBJ2-2
d_call: TRBD2
cdr3_aa: CASSPVKEAGGPRTGELFF
cdr3_nt: TGTGCCAGCAGCCCCGTGAAGGAAGCGGGAGGGCCCAGGACCGGGGAGCTGTTTTTT

clone_size: -
v_call: TRBV5-4
j_call: TRBJ2-3
d_call: -
cdr3_aa: CASSLRGTPDTQYF
cdr3_nt: TGTGCCAGCAGCTTGAGAGGGACCCCAGATACGCAGTATTTT

clone_size: -
v_call: TRBV28
j_call: TRBJ2-7
d_call: TRBD1
cdr3_aa: CASSLTGAEQYF
cdr3_nt: TGTGCCAGCAGTTTAACAGGGGCCGAGCAGTACTTC

clone_size: -
v_call: TRBV29-1
j_call: TRBJ2-5
d_call: TRBD1
cdr3_aa: CSAGTVQETQYF
cdr3_nt: TGCAGCGCCGGGACAGTCCAAGAGACCCAGTACTTC

clone_size: -
v_call: TRBV20-1
j_call: TRBJ2-1
d_call: TRBD2
cdr3_aa: CSASTGTSGLTFF
cdr3_nt: TGCAGTGCCAGTACCGGGACTAGCGGGTTGACGTTCTTC

clone_size: -
v_call: TRBV7-9
j_call: TRBJ2-3
d_call: -
cdr3_aa: CASSDSQGRGTDTQYF
cdr3_nt: TGTGCCAGCAGCGACTCACAGGGGAGGGGTACAGATACGCAGTATTTT

clone_size: once
v_call: TRBV19
j_call: TRBJ2-2
d_call: -
cdr3_aa: CASSILVSTGTGELFF
cdr3_nt: TGTGCCAGTAGTATTCTGGTTTCTACGGGTACCGGGGAGCTGTTTTTT

clone_size: -
v_call: TRBV28
j_call: TRBJ2-5
d_call: TRBD1
cdr3_aa: CASSSTGCQETQYF
cdr3_nt: TGTGCCAGCAGTTCGACAGGGTGCCAAGAGACCCAGTACTTC

clone_size: -
v_call: TRBV7-9
j_call: TRBJ2-3
d_call: TRBD1
cdr3_aa: CASRRTGQLRADTQYF
cdr3_nt: TGTGCCAGCAGACGGACAGGGCAACTGAGGGCAGATACGCAGTATTTT

clone_size: -
v_call: TRBV11-2
j_call: TRBJ2-7
d_call: TRBD2
cdr3_aa: CASSLRTGGPYNEQYF
cdr3_nt: TGTGCCAGCAGCTTAAGGACGGGAGGCCCCTATAACGAGCAGTACTTC

clone_size: -
v_call: TRBV11-2
j_call: TRBJ1-5
d_call: -
cdr3_aa: CASSLDGQPQHF
cdr3_nt: TGTGCCAGCAGCTTGGATGGTCAGCCCCAGCATTTT

clone_size: -
v_call: TRBV6-1
j_call: TRBJ1-4
d_call: -
cdr3_aa: CASSEADSRVREKLFF
cdr3_nt: TGTGCCAGCAGTGAAGCGGATTCTCGGGTACGGGAAAAACTGTTTTTT

clone_size: -
v_call: TRBV7-9
j_call: TRBJ2-1
d_call: TRBD2
cdr3_aa: CASSTPGGGSSYNEQFF
cdr3_nt: TGTGCCAGCAGCACCCCCGGAGGCGGGAGTTCCTACAATGAGCAGTTCTTC

clone_size: -
v_call: TRBV28
j_call: TRBJ2-5
d_call: -
cdr3_aa: CASSLGAGGVQETQYF
cdr3_nt: TGTGCCAGCAGTTTGGGGGCAGGGGGGGTCCAAGAGACCCAGTACTTC

clone_size: -
v_call: TRBV30
j_call: TRBJ2-1
d_call: TRBD2
cdr3_aa: CAWRREGRYNEQFF
cdr3_nt: TGTGCCTGGAGAAGGGAGGGCCGCTACAATGAGCAGTTCTTC

clone_size: -
v_call: TRBV14
j_call: TRBJ2-5
d_call: -
cdr3_aa: CASSDLRETQYF
cdr3_nt: TGTGCCAGCAGCGACCTCAGGGAGACCCAGTACTTC

clone_size: -
v_call: TRBV13
j_call: TRBJ1-4
d_call: -
cdr3_aa: CASSLGRGANEKLFF
cdr3_nt: TGTGCCAGCAGCTTAGGGAGGGGGGCAAATGAAAAACTGTTTTTT

clone_size: -
v_call: TRBV19
j_call: TRBJ2-4
d_call: -
cdr3_aa: CASRGDFGRDIQYF
cdr3_nt: TGTGCCAGTAGGGGGGACTTCGGTAGGGACATTCAGTACTTC

clone_size: few
v_call: TRBV27
j_call: TRBJ2-7
d_call: TRBD2
cdr3_aa: CASRHGTSGAEQYF
cdr3_nt: TGTGCCAGCAGACACGGGACTAGCGGGGCCGAGCAGTACTTC

clone_size: once
v_call: TRBV4-1
j_call: TRBJ2-2
d_call: -
cdr3_aa: CASSQPTGRDTGELFF
cdr3_nt: TGCGCCAGCAGCCAGCCGACAGGGAGGGACACCGGGGAGCTGTTTTTT

clone_size: -
v_call: TRBV4-1
j_call: TRBJ1-3
d_call: -
cdr3_aa: CASSQDRSGSGNTIYF
cdr3_nt: TGCGCCAGCAGCCAAGACAGGTCTGGCTCTGGAAACACCATATATTTT

clone_size: -
v_call: TRBV7-3
j_call: TRBJ2-1
d_call: -
cdr3_aa: CANGENRSYNEQFF
cdr3_nt: TGTGCCAACGGGGAGAATAGGTCCTACAATGAGCAGTTCTTC

clone_size: -
v_call: TRBV5-3
j_call: TRBJ2-1
d_call: TRBD2
cdr3_aa: CARSPREGYNEQFF
cdr3_nt: TGTGCCAGAAGCCCCCGGGAGGGCTACAATGAGCAGTTCTTC

clone_size: once
v_call: TRBV5-4
j_call: TRBJ2-1
d_call: -
cdr3_aa: CASSLTGSREQFF
cdr3_nt: TGTGCCAGCAGCTTGACAGGGAGTAGGGAGCAGTTCTTC

clone_size: -
v_call: TRBV11-2
j_call: TRBJ2-3
d_call: TRBD2
cdr3_aa: CASSIAGRNTDTQYF
cdr3_nt: TGTGCCAGCAGTATAGCGGGGCGGAACACAGATACGCAGTATTTT

clone_size: -
v_call: TRBV20-1
j_call: TRBJ1-1
d_call: -
cdr3_aa: CSASEGITEAFF
cdr3_nt: TGCAGTGCTAGTGAGGGGATCACTGAAGCTTTCTTT

clone_size: -
v_call: TRBV7-9
j_call: TRBJ2-5
d_call: TRBD2
cdr3_aa: CASSAGLTNWETQYF
cdr3_nt: TGTGCCAGCAGCGCGGGACTAACAAACTGGGAGACCCAGTACTTC

clone_size: -
v_call: TRBV28
j_call: TRBJ2-7
d_call: TRBD2
cdr3_aa: CASSGRAGGFEQYF
cdr3_nt: TGTGCCAGCAGTGGTCGAGCGGGAGGGTTCGAGCAGTACTTC

clone_size: -
v_call: TRBV24-1
j_call: TRBJ2-3
d_call: TRBD1
cdr3_aa: CATSDPTGGGIDTQYF
cdr3_nt: TGTGCCACCAGTGACCCCACAGGGGGTGGAATAGATACGCAGTATTTT

clone_size: -
v_call: TRBV11-3
j_call: TRBJ2-3
d_call: TRBD2
cdr3_aa: CASSLRLAGGKDTQYF
cdr3_nt: TGTGCCAGCAGCTTAAGACTAGCGGGAGGGAAAGATACGCAGTATTTT

clone_size: -
v_call: TRBV3-1/TRBV3-2
j_call: TRBJ2-3
d_call: TRBD1
cdr3_aa: CASSQRTGSGDTQYF
cdr3_nt: TGTGCCAGCAGCCAACGGACAGGGTCGGGAGATACGCAGTATTTT

clone_size: few
v_call: TRBV4-3
j_call: TRBJ2-7
d_call: TRBD1
cdr3_aa: CASSQGTGGADEQYF
cdr3_nt: TGCGCCAGCAGCCAGGGGACAGGGGGCGCGGACGAGCAGTACTTC

clone_size: -
v_call: TRBV19
j_call: TRBJ1-2
d_call: TRBD1
cdr3_aa: CASRKQGSDGYTF
cdr3_nt: TGTGCCAGTAGGAAACAGGGGTCGGATGGCTACACCTTC

clone_size: once
v_call: TRBV2
j_call: TRBJ2-2
d_call: TRBD2
cdr3_aa: CASSETSAAGELFF
cdr3_nt: TGTGCCAGCAGTGAGACTAGCGCGGCCGGGGAGCTGTTTTTT

clone_size: -
v_call: TRBV2
j_call: TRBJ1-1
d_call: -
cdr3_aa: CASSSEGMNTEAFF
cdr3_nt: TGTGCCAGCAGTTCGGAGGGGATGAACACTGAAGCTTTCTTT

clone_size: few
v_call: TRBV6-5
j_call: TRBJ2-7
d_call: TRBD2
cdr3_aa: CASSYTGGTYEQYF
cdr3_nt: TGTGCCAGCAGTTACACGGGAGGTACCTACGAGCAGTACTTC

clone_size: -
v_call: TRBV28
j_call: TRBJ1-1
d_call: -
cdr3_aa: CASSSYVQGTEAFF
cdr3_nt: TGTGCCAGCAGTTCTTACGTTCAGGGCACTGAAGCTTTCTTT

clone_size: -
v_call: TRBV28
j_call: TRBJ2-7
d_call: -
cdr3_aa: CASSSLFSGRVLYEQYF
cdr3_nt: TGTGCCAGCAGTTCGCTATTTTCGGGCAGGGTGCTCTACGAGCAGTACTTC

clone_size: -
v_call: TRBV28
j_call: TRBJ2-7
d_call: TRBD1
cdr3_aa: CASSIGTAYEQYF
cdr3_nt: TGTGCCAGCAGCATTGGGACAGCTTACGAGCAGTACTTC

clone_size: -
v_call: TRBV3-1/TRBV3-2
j_call: TRBJ2-7
d_call: -
cdr3_aa: CASSRASEQYF
cdr3_nt: TGTGCCAGCAGCCGAGCATCCGAGCAGTACTTC